The 21 T cell receptor beta chains below come from one sample, sequenced in a study of regulatory T cells in long-lasting Graves disease. The time point is: persistent/refractory GD, antithyroid drugs over 5 years with positive TRAb. RNA extracted from PBMCs served as the sequencing template. iRepertoire HTBI primers and Arm-PCR of CDR3 regions built TCR beta libraries. One entry per CDR3 protein, called by TCRdb with MiXCR from the multiplex PCR reads. The repertoire holds under 350,000 distinct CDR3 sequences, with roughly a fifth as singletons. The sample here was peripheral blood mononuclear cells (PBMCs), taken when the disease was refractory, from a patient treated with antithyroid drugs. The source is a female donor with Graves disease.

This rearrangement joins TRBV20-1 to TRBJ1-1, with D uncertain. Trimming took off 0 bases at V and 0 bases at J, with 11 bases between the two ends. The CDR3 loop spans 15 amino acids. Per the germline V gene, CDR1 is DFQATT and CDR2 is SNEGSKA (reference sequence). CDR3 in amino acids: CSARDGSRMNTEAFF. DNA for the CDR3: TGCAGTGCTAGAGATGGCAGCAGAATGAACACTGAAGCTTTCTTT.

The chain links TRBV28 to TRBJ2-1, with D perhaps given as TRBD1 or TRBD2 (5 bases each). The CDR3 is made up of 15 amino acids. Trimming removed 6 bases from V and 6 bases from J, with 18 bases in between. Per the germline V gene, CDR1 is MDHEN and CDR2 is SYDVKM. The CDR3 nucleotides are TGTGCCAGCAGAGGCCGGGACCAGGGATTCAATGAGCAGTTCTTC. Protein: CASRGRDQGFNEQFF.

The chain links TRBV29-1 to TRBJ2-3; D remains unclear. This CDR3 is built from 12 residues. V dropped 3 bases and J dropped 4 bases, with 8 bases sitting between them. Germline values: CDR1 SQVTM, CDR2 ANQGSEA. CDR3: CSVDSRPDTQYF. The CDR3 DNA reads TGCAGCGTTGATTCTCGTCCAGATACGCAGTATTTT.

In this sample, this clonotype turned up a few times. This sequence joins TRBV14 and TRBJ2-7; 10 bases match TRBD2. The CDR3 is 16 amino acids. In germline, CDR1 is SGHDN, CDR2 FVKESK. V lost 0 bases to trimming and J lost 6 bases; unmatched junction nucleotides: 8. This chain's CDR3 is CASSQEIGLAGVEQYF. CDR3 DNA: TGTGCCAGCAGCCAAGAGATCGGCCTAGCGGGAGTCGAGCAGTACTTC.

The J gene is TRBJ2-7, the V gene TRBV29-1; perhaps TRBD2 as D (5 bases). Germline V lookup: CDR1 SQVTM, CDR2 ANQGSEA. The CDR3 has 14 amino acids. The V and J ends lost 2 bases and 3 bases respectively, with 14 bases between them. CDR3 sequence: CSVERGRSYYEQYF. The CDR3 DNA is TGCAGCGTTGAACGAGGGCGGAGCTACTACGAGCAGTACTTC.

CDR3 in amino acids: CASKPTNEKLFF. CDR3 bases: TGTGCCAGCAAACCAACTAATGAAAAACTGTTTTTT. The V call is TRBV28, the J call TRBJ1-4, with unresolved D. Germline lookup yields CDR1 MDHEN and CDR2 SYDVKM. With 7 bases removed from V and 0 bases from J, the gap between germline ends came to 3 bases. The CDR3 sequence is 12 residues long.

The gene calls are TRBV20-1 and TRBJ1-1, with D unresolved. Looked up from germline, CDR1 is DFQATT and CDR2 is SNEGSKA (reference sequence). This CDR3 comprises 13 residues. Trimming took off 2 bases at V and 0 bases at J, with 7 bases between the two ends. The CDR3, as DNA: TGCAGTGCTAGACCAACCATGAACACTGAAGCTTTCTTT. This translates into CSARPTMNTEAFF.

Remarks on this clonotype: This may be a read error: a much more frequent sequence differs by one nucleotide. The chain links TRBV7-9 to TRBJ2-6; no definite D call. The germline V gene encodes CDR1 SEHNR and CDR2 FQNEAQ (reference sequence). V lost 5 bases, J lost 4 bases, and 3 bases lay in between. The CDR3 loop spans 12 amino acids. Here the CDR3 DNA reads TGTGCCAGCAGCCGCGGGGCCAACGTCCTGACTTTC. Residues: CASSRGANVLTF. The full variable domain, completed using reference TRBV7-9 and TRBJ2-6, is DTGVSQNPRHKITKRGQNVTFRCDPISEHNRLYWYRQTLGQGPEFLTYFQNEAQLEKSRLLSDRFSAERPKGSFSTLEIQRTEQGDSAMYLCASSRGANVLTFGAGSRLTVL.

This clonotype was observed a single time. A read error may explain this, as a much larger clone is one base away. V gene TRBV6-1 combines with J gene TRBJ1-2, with a weak D call TRBD1 (5 bases). CDR3 size: 14 residues. Germline CDR1 MNHNS, CDR2 SASEGT. Written as DNA, the CDR3 is TGTGCCAGCAGTGAATACTCCGGGGCCTATGGCTGCACCTTC. Protein sequence: CASSEYSGAYGCTF.

The CDR3 DNA is TGTGCCAGCAGCTTATTGCAGGGAGGAAACACCATATATTTT. Encoded protein: CASSLLQGGNTIYF. The V call is TRBV7-9, the J call TRBJ1-3; weak D call: TRBD1 (5 bases). Trimming left V 2 bases short and J 4 bases short, with 9 bases between. Germline CDR1 SEHNR, CDR2 FQNEAQ (reference sequence). This CDR3 spans 14 amino acids. Filled out from reference TRBV7-9 and TRBJ1-3, the complete variable domain reads DTGVSQNPRHKITKRGQNVTFRCDPISEHNRLYWYRQTLGQGPEFLTYFQNEAQLEKSRLLSDRFSAERPKGSFSTLEIQRTEQGDSAMYLCASSLLQGGNTIYFGEGSWLTVV.

This clonotype was picked up many times. The chain is built from TRBV5-1 and TRBJ2-6; D may correspond to TRBD1 or TRBD2 (5 bases each). The CDR3 totals 15 residues. The V and J ends lost 4 bases and 2 bases respectively, with 10 bases between them. Germline CDR1 and CDR2: SGHRS and YFSETQ. CDR3 bases: TGCGCCAGCAGCGAGGGGACGGCTGGGGCCAACGTCCTGACTTTC. Translation gives CASSEGTAGANVLTF.

J is TRBJ2-7 and V is TRBV29-1; the D is unclear. Germline CDR1 reads SQVTM; CDR2 reads ANQGSEA. The length of the CDR3 is 12 residues. V lost 7 bases to trimming and J lost 5 bases, with 15 bases between them. This CDR3 is CSASHSMDEQYF. For the CDR3, the DNA is TGCAGCGCTTCCCACTCCATGGACGAGCAGTACTTC.

J is TRBJ2-1 and V is TRBV7-2; TRBD2 aligns across 11 bases. This CDR3 has 16 amino acids. Germline lookup yields CDR1 SGHTA and CDR2 FQGNSA. V lost 1 base to trimming and J lost 7 bases; unmatched junction nucleotides: 6. CDR3 DNA sequence: TGTGCCAGCAGCTTAGGTGCTAGCGGGAGGTATAATGAGCAGTTCTTC. Translated: CASSLGASGRYNEQFF.

The gene calls are TRBV7-8 and TRBJ2-7, with D possibly matching TRBD2 (6 bases). Germline lookup yields CDR1 SGHVS and CDR2 FQNEAQ. CDR3 size: 14 residues. Trimming took off 6 bases at V and 2 bases at J, with 14 bases between the two ends. CDR3 nucleotide sequence: TGTGCCAGCAGACCCGAGGGAGGAACCTACGAGCAGTACTTC. This encodes CASRPEGGTYEQYF.

This clonotype was picked up a small number of times. The chain uses TRBV6-5 and TRBJ2-7, with 7 nucleotides matching TRBD2. J lost 3 bases, V lost 4 bases, and 6 bases had no gene match. CDR1 is MNHEY and CDR2 is SVGAGI in the germline V gene. CDR3 length: 14 amino acids. The CDR3, as DNA: TGTGCCAGCAGTTGGGCGGGAGTGGTCTACGAGCAGTACTTC. This gives the protein CASSWAGVVYEQYF.

The J gene is TRBJ2-5, the V gene TRBV25-1, with a weak D call TRBD1 (6 bases). The CDR3 spans 15 residues. V lost 4 bases and J lost 2, with 14 bases in between. CDR1 is MGHDK, CDR2 SYGVNS, per germline. The CDR3 DNA is TGTGCCAGCAGTGCCCTCGGACAGAGGCAAGAGACCCAGTACTTC. The encoded protein is CASSALGQRQETQYF. The entire variable domain, with the rest obtained from reference TRBV25-1 and TRBJ2-5, is as follows: EADIYQTPRYLVIGTGKKITLECSQTMGHDKMYWYQQDPGMELHLIHYSYGVNSTEKGDLSSESTVSRIRTEHFPLTLESARPSHTSQYLCASSALGQRQETQYFGPGTRLLVL.

This clonotype was detected many times. CDR3 in DNA: TGTGCCAGTAGTAACCACGGGGGTCGCTCCTATAATTCACCCCTCCACTTT. As protein: CASSNHGGRSYNSPLHF. The chain recombines TRBV19 with TRBJ1-6, with D perhaps matching TRBD1 (5 bases). The germline CDR1 and CDR2 sequences are LNHDA and SQIVND (reference sequence). V lost 4 bases, J lost 0 bases, and 13 bases lay in between. There are 17 residues in the CDR3.

Note on this clonotype: The junction and the germline gene differ at one end; a read error may be behind it. CDR3 loop: CASSLGSGILYYGCTF. CDR3 nucleotide sequence: TGTGCCAGCAGCTTAGGTTCGGGCATTCTCTACTATGGCTGCACCTTC. V is TRBV7-9 and J is TRBJ1-2; D is unclear. The CDR3 loop spans 16 amino acids. Germline V lookup: CDR1 SEHNR, CDR2 FQNEAQ (reference sequence).

This clonotype was counted many times. CDR3 DNA: TGCAGTGTCCCCTCCGCCGGGACCCAGTACTTC. Translated, it gives CSVPSAGTQYF. The chain carries TRBV20-1 and TRBJ2-5; D gene uncertain. Germline CDR1 and CDR2: DFQATT and SNEGSKA (reference sequence). The V end lost 7 bases, the J end lost 7 bases, and 13 bases lay between the germline ends. CDR3 length equals 11 residues.

In its sample, this clonotype was seen many times. The genes are TRBV28 and TRBJ1-1, with a tentative D call TRBD1 (5 bases). Deletions cut 8 bases from V and 1 base from J, with 11 bases between. In germline, CDR1 is MDHEN, CDR2 SYDVKM. The CDR3 is made up of 13 amino acids. The CDR3 sequence: CASVGLANTEAFF. CDR3 DNA: TGTGCCAGCGTGGGGCTGGCGAACACTGAAGCTTTCTTT.

The table lists this clonotype with a few counts. V is TRBV20-1 and J is TRBJ1-6, with D possibly being TRBD1 (6 bases). The ends were cut back, 0 bases at V and 5 bases at J, with 14 bases in the middle. The CDR3 loop spans 16 amino acids. Germline V lookup: CDR1 DFQATT, CDR2 SNEGSKA (reference sequence). The CDR3 loop is CSARDVGGADNSPLHF. Written as DNA, the CDR3 is TGCAGTGCTAGAGATGTGGGGGGCGCGGATAATTCACCCCTCCACTTT.